Each of the 19 T cell receptor beta chains below was sequenced from the same sample in a study of CD8 T cells in acute hepatitis C reinfection. Clones were sequenced by immunoSEQ multiplex PCR, and TCRdb holds only the in-frame ones, with some missing. The table has 38,000 or so clones, approximately 90% seen once. The time point: naive CD8 control sorted from an acute-time-point sample. Source material: naive CD8+ T cells from PBMCs. Every receptor here comes from a man aged 25-45 years with chronic hepatitis C.

The rearrangement links TRBV7-9 to TRBJ1-4, with D unclear. V lost 4 bases to trimming and J lost 5 bases, with 8 bases between them. The CDR3 loop spans 13 amino acids. Per germline, CDR1 SEHNR and CDR2 FQNEAQ (reference sequence). Written as DNA, the CDR3 is TGTGCCAGCAGCTCCGGGTCGAATGAAAAACTGTTTTTT. This codes for CASSSGSNEKLFF. Full variable domain (rest looked up from reference TRBV7-9 and TRBJ1-4): DTGVSQNPRHKITKRGQNVTFRCDPISEHNRLYWYRQTLGQGPEFLTYFQNEAQLEKSRLLSDRFSAERPKGSFSTLEIQRTEQGDSAMYLCASSSGSNEKLFFGSGTQLSVL.

Concerning this clone itself: This CDR3 fails to terminate in the conserved phenylalanine or tryptophan, so it likely reflects a read error. No DNA is shown, since the ends of the CDR3 on it are uncertain; the CDR3 is the one TCRdb lists. V is TRBV2 and J is TRBJ1-2. Counting both end residues, the CDR3 totals 10 amino acids. Germline CDR1 and CDR2: SNHLY and FYNNEI. CDR3 sequence reads: CATPSLGQSI.

This sequence joins TRBV27 and TRBJ2-7, with 7 bases that match TRBD1. V gave up 4 bases and J gave up 3 bases; unmatched junction bases: 9. Germline values: CDR1 MNHEY, CDR2 SMNVEV (reference sequence). The CDR3 is 15 amino acids. The CDR3 sequence is CASSSIPGQHYEQYF. CDR3 bases: TGTGCCAGCAGTTCTATCCCGGGACAGCACTACGAGCAGTACTTC.

The rearrangement joins TRBV4-1 to TRBJ2-1; TRBD2 aligns across 7 bases. Trimming took 4 bases from V and 6 from J; bases not matched to a gene: 0. The CDR3 runs to 12 residues. Germline loops: CDR1 MGHRA, CDR2 YSYEKL. The CDR3 loop is CASSPGGNEQFF. The CDR3, as DNA: TGCGCCAGCAGCCCGGGGGGCAATGAGCAGTTCTTC.

This sequence joins TRBV27 and TRBJ1-1; D is unresolved. The ends were cut back, 9 bases at V and 4 bases at J, with 15 bases in the middle. CDR1 is MNHEY and CDR2 is SMNVEV in the germline V gene (reference sequence). There are 13 residues in the CDR3. CDR3 amino acids: CASSPFRSTEAFF. In nucleotides, the CDR3 is TGTGCCAGTTCTCCGTTTAGGAGCACTGAAGCTTTCTTT.

In this sample, this clone turned up a few times. The chain is built from TRBV5-1 and TRBJ1-1, with TRBD1 identical over 8 bases. This CDR3 spans 15 amino acids. The trim removed 1 base at V and 2 bases at J, leaving 4 bases unmatched. The germline V gene has CDR1 SGHRS and CDR2 YFSETQ. The CDR3 is CASSLLGTGNTEAFF. The CDR3 DNA reads as TGCGCCAGCAGCTTGTTGGGGACAGGCAACACTGAAGCTTTCTTT.

The chain employs TRBV27 and TRBJ2-7; no definite D call. The V end was cut by 5 bases, the J end by 1 base, with 9 bases between. This CDR3 region has 13 residues. Germline lookup yields CDR1 MNHEY and CDR2 SMNVEV (reference sequence). The DNA of the CDR3 is TGTGCCAGCAGTCTTGGGATATCCTACGAGCAGTACTTC. Translation: CASSLGISYEQYF.

This sequence joins TRBV19 and TRBJ1-1; the D is unclear. Germline CDR1 reads LNHDA; CDR2 reads SQIVND (reference sequence). Trimming took off 3 bases at V and 4 bases at J, with 9 bases between the two ends. The CDR3 consists of 13 residues. CDR3 region: CASSMGPGTEAFF. The CDR3 bases are TGTGCCAGTAGTATGGGTCCAGGCACTGAAGCTTTCTTT.

Only a few counts were recorded for this clone. The chain has TRBV20-1 and TRBJ1-1; a weak D match, TRBD1 (6 bases). Trimming removed 3 bases from V and 6 bases from J, with 8 bases in between. Germline CDR1 and CDR2: DFQATT and SNEGSKA (reference sequence). The CDR3 contains 11 residues. CDR3 sequence: CSAREGAEAFF. The CDR3, as DNA: TGCAGTGCTAGGGAGGGGGCTGAAGCTTTCTTT.

The chain employs TRBV11-2 and TRBJ1-1; 7 bases are shared with TRBD1. V shed 5 bases and J 5 bases; nucleotides not matched to a gene: 5. CDR3 length: 13 amino acids. Germline CDR1 reads SGHAT; CDR2 reads FQNNGV. The CDR3 DNA sequence: TGTGCCAGCAGCGTGACAGGGTCGACTGAAGCTTTCTTT. Encoded protein: CASSVTGSTEAFF. Full variable domain (missing parts from reference TRBV11-2 and TRBJ1-1): EAGVAQSPRYKIIEKRQSVAFWCNPISGHATLYWYQQILGQGPKLLIQFQNNGVVDDSQLPKDRFSAERLKGVDSTLKIQPAKLEDSAVYLCASSVTGSTEAFFGQGTRLTVV.

This chain links TRBV9 with TRBJ2-1; 8 nucleotides align to TRBD2. Germline V gene lookup returns CDR1 SGDLS and CDR2 YYNGEE. This CDR3 has 15 amino acids. After removal of 0 bases from V and 4 bases from J, the junction contained 3 bases not matched to a gene. Here the CDR3 reads CASSVGSGTYNEQFF. The DNA of the CDR3 is TGTGCCAGCAGCGTAGGTAGCGGGACATACAATGAGCAGTTCTTC.

The chain links TRBV27 to TRBJ2-5, with D perhaps matching TRBD1 or TRBD2 (5 bases each). Trimming left V 2 bases short and J 4 bases short, with 11 bases between. Germline CDR1 and CDR2: MNHEY and SMNVEV (reference sequence). This CDR3 has 14 amino acids. Written as DNA, the CDR3 is TGTGCCAGCAGTTTAAGGGGAGACTTAGAGACCCAGTACTTC. This sequence encodes CASSLRGDLETQYF.

The rearrangement links TRBV30 to TRBJ1-1; perhaps TRBD1 as D (5 bases). Germline V gene lookup returns CDR1 GTSNPN and CDR2 SVGIG (reference sequence). The CDR3 contains 15 residues. V shed 1 base and J shed 6 bases, with 18 bases lying between them. The CDR3 DNA is TGTGCCTGGAGTGACGTCGGGACTCTCAGACCTGAAGCTTTCTTT. Residues: CAWSDVGTLRPEAFF.

V and J are TRBV6-5 and TRBJ2-2; 8 positions agree with TRBD2. Germline CDR1 and CDR2: MNHEY and SVGAGI. V lost 4 bases, J lost 7 bases, and 11 bases stayed unmatched. The CDR3 runs to 16 residues. Here the CDR3 reads CASSFREGGVGGELFF. Written as DNA, the CDR3 is TGTGCCAGCAGTTTCCGGGAGGGTGGGGTAGGCGGGGAGCTGTTTTTT.

V gene TRBV15 combines with J gene TRBJ1-2, with D hard to call. Trimming took 0 bases from V and 3 from J, leaving 5 bases between them. The CDR3 contains 13 residues. The germline CDR1 and CDR2 sequences are LNHNV and YYDKDF (reference sequence). In DNA form, the CDR3 reads TGTGCCACCAGCAGAGATACGGACTATGGCTACACCTTC. This gives the protein CATSRDTDYGYTF. The full variable domain, completed using reference TRBV15 and TRBJ1-2, is DAMVIQNPRYQVTQFGKPVTLSCSQTLNHNVMYWYQQKSSQAPKLLFHYYDKDFNNEADTPDNFQSRRPNTSFCFLDIRSPGLGDTAMYLCATSRDTDYGYTFGSGTRLTVV.

This rearrangement joins TRBV5-4 to TRBJ1-1; 11 nucleotides align to TRBD1. CDR1 is SGHNT and CDR2 is YYREEE in the germline V gene (reference sequence). This CDR3 is 14 amino acids long. Unmatched junction bases numbered 4, after V lost 4 bases and J lost 5 bases. Here the CDR3 reads CASSPGTGGTEAFF. The CDR3 DNA sequence: TGTGCCAGCAGCCCCGGGACAGGGGGGACTGAAGCTTTCTTT.

The chain uses TRBV12-5 and TRBJ2-1, with TRBD2 identical over 8 bases. Germline lookup yields CDR1 LGHNT and CDR2 FRNRAP. Germline trimming cut 1 base from V and 2 bases from J; bases unmatched to any gene: 10. The CDR3 extends over 18 amino acids. The DNA for the CDR3 is TGTGCTAGTGGTTTGGGTCCCAGCGGGAGACCTCCCTACAATGAGCAGTTCTTC. Translating it yields CASGLGPSGRPPYNEQFF.

The chain combines TRBV13 with TRBJ1-4; a possible D gene is TRBD1 (5 bases). CDR1 is PRHDT and CDR2 is FYEKMQ in the germline V gene (reference sequence). Trimming removed 2 bases from V and 1 base from J, with 8 bases in between. The CDR3 is 15 residues long. The CDR3 is CASSLRRETNEKLFF. The CDR3 region has the DNA TGTGCCAGCAGCTTACGCAGGGAAACTAATGAAAAACTGTTTTTT.

V and J are TRBV9 and TRBJ2-1, with D possibly matching TRBD2 (5 bases). The CDR3 runs to 14 residues. Germline CDR1 and CDR2: SGDLS and YYNGEE. The germline V and J ends were trimmed by 0 bases and 4 bases, with 8 bases remaining between them. The CDR3 loop is CASSVASRYNEQFF. The CDR3 DNA reads TGTGCCAGCAGCGTAGCTAGCAGATACAATGAGCAGTTCTTC.